Described below is a single T cell receptor beta chain sequence and its context. The Seattle patients joined while their infection was active and were tracked longitudinally afterward. In the original analysis: Estimates of nucleated cell counts were drawn from the amplification of reference gene primers. Assay: immunoSEQ multiplex PCR; the TCRdb copy retains only in-frame clones and omits some. From that table come the V and J calls and clone size; the DNA was used to work out D and trimming. Here the sample spans some 300,000 clones, nearly 90% being singletons. The data were taken from a study of blood T cell repertoires in COVID-19. CDR3 length: 18 amino acids. With V trimmed by 0 bases and J by 3 bases, 8 bases remained unmatched. Germline assignment: CDR1 MNHEY and CDR2 SMNVEV (reference sequence).

The chain uses TRBV27 and TRBJ1-4; 9 bases are a match to TRBD1. The specimen sequenced was peripheral blood. The receptor's source is a woman aged 35 to 49 with COVID-19, enrolled during active disease. DNA for the CDR3: TGTGCCAGCAGTTTATCCGGACAGGGGAAAAGGGCTAATGAAAAACTGTTTTTT. Protein product: CASSLSGQGKRANEKLFF.